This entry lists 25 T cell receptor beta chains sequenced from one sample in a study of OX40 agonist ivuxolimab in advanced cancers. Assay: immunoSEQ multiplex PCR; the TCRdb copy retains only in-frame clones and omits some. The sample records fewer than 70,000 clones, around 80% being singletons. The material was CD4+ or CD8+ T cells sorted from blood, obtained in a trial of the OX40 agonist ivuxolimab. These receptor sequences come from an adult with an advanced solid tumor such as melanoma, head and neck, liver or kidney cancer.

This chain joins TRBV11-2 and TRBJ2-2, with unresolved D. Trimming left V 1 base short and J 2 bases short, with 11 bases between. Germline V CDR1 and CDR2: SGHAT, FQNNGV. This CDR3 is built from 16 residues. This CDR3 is CASSLVGYGNTGELFF. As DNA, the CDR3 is TGTGCCAGCAGCTTAGTAGGGTACGGTAACACCGGGGAGCTGTTTTTT.

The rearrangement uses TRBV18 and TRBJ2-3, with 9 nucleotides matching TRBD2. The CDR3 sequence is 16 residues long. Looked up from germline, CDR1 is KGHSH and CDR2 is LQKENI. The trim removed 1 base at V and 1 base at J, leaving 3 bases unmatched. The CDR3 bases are TGTGCCAGCTCACCACAGATAGCGGGGGGCACAGATACGCAGTATTTT. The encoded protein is CASSPQIAGGTDTQYF. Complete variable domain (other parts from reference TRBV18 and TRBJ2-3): NAGVMQNPRHLVRRRGQEARLRCSPMKGHSHVYWYRQLPEEGLKFMVYLQKENIIDESGMPKERFSAEFPKEGPSILRIQQVVRGDSAAYFCASSPQIAGGTDTQYFGPGTRLTVL.

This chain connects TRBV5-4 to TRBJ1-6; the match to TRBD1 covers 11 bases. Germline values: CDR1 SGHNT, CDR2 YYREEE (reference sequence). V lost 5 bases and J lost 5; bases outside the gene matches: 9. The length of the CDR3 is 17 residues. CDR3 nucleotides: TGTGCCAGCAGTTCCCCGGGACAGGGGGGGAATAATTCACCCCTCCACTTT. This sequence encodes CASSSPGQGGNNSPLHF.

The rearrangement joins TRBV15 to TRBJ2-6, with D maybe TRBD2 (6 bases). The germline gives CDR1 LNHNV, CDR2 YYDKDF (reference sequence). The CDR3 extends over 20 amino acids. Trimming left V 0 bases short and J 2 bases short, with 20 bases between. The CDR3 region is CATSRDKGGSGGAGANVLTF. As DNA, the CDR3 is TGTGCCACCAGCAGAGATAAAGGTGGATCGGGCGGGGCTGGGGCCAACGTCCTGACTTTC.

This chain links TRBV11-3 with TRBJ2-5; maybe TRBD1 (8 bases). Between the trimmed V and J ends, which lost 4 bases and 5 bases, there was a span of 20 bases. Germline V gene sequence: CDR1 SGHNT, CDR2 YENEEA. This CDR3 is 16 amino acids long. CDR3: CASSSSGQGGGETQYF. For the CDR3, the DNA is TGTGCCAGCAGCTCCAGTGGACAGGGAGGGGGTGAGACCCAGTACTTC.

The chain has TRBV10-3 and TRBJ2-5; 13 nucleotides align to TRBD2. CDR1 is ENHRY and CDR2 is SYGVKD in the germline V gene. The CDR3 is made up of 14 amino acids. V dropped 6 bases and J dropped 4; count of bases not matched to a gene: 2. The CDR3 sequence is CAIRGTSGIETQYF. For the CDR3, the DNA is TGTGCCATCAGGGGGACTAGCGGGATAGAGACCCAGTACTTC.

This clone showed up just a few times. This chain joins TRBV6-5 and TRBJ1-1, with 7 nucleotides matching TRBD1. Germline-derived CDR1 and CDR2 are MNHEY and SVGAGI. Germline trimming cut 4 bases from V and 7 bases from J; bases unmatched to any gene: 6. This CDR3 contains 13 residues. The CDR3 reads CASSSWTGIEAFF. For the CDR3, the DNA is TGTGCCAGCAGTTCCTGGACAGGAATTGAAGCTTTCTTT.

CDR3 sequence: CASSYGGTSYNEQFF. CDR3 sequence (DNA): TGTGCCAGCAGTTATGGCGGGACCTCCTACAATGAGCAGTTCTTC. This chain uses TRBV6-5 with TRBJ2-1; maybe TRBD2 (6 bases). V lost 3 bases, J lost 0 bases, and 9 bases lay in between. Germline-derived CDR1 and CDR2 are MNHEY and SVGAGI. This CDR3 is built from 15 residues.

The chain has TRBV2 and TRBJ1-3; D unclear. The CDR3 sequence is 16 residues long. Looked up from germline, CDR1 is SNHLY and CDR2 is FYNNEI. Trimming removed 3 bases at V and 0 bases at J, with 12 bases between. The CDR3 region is CASSERTHVSGNTIYF. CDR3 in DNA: TGTGCCAGCAGTGAGAGGACCCACGTCTCTGGAAACACCATATATTTT.

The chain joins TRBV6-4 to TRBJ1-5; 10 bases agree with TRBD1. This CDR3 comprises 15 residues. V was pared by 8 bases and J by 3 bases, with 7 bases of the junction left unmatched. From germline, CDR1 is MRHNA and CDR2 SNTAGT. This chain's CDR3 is CASSIGTGVNQPQHF. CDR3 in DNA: TGTGCCAGCTCAATCGGGACAGGGGTCAATCAGCCCCAGCATTTT.

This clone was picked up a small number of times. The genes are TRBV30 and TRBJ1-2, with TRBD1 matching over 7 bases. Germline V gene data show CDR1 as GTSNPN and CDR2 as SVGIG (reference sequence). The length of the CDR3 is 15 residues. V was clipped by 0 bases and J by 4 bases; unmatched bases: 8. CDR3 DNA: TGTGCCTGGAGTGTCGCCAGGGGGGCCCCCTATGGCTACACCTTC. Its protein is CAWSVARGAPYGYTF.

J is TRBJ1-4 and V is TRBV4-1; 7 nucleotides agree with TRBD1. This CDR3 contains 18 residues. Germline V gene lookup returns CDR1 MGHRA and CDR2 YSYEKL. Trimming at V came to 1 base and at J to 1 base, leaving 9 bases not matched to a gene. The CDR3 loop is CASSQGRAGQRTNEKLFF. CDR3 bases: TGCGCCAGCAGCCAAGGACGTGCGGGACAGAGAACTAATGAAAAACTGTTTTTT.

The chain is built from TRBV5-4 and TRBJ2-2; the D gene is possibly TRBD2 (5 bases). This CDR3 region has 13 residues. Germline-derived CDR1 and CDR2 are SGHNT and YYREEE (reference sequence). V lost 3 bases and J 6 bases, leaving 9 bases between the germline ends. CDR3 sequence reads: CASSSRDPGELFF. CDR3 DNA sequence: TGTGCCAGCAGCTCGAGGGATCCCGGGGAGCTGTTTTTT. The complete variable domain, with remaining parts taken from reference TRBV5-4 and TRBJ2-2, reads ETGVTQSPTHLIKTRGQQVTLRCSSQSGHNTVSWYQQALGQGPQFIFQYYREEENGRGNFPPRFSGLQFPNYSSELNVNALELDDSALYLCASSSRDPGELFFGEGSRLTVL.

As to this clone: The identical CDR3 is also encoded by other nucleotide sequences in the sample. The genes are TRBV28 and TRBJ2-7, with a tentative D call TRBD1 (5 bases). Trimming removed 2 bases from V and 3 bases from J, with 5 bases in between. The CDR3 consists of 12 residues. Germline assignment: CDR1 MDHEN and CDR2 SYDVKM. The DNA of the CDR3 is TGTGCCAGCAGTTTACAGGGCTACGAGCAGTACTTC. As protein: CASSLQGYEQYF.

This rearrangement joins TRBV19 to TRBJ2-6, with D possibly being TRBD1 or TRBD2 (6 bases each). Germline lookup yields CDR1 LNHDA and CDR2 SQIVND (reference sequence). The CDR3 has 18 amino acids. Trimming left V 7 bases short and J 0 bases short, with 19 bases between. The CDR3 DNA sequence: TGTGCCAGTACCCCAGACGGGGGACACCTCTCTGGGGCCAACGTCCTGACTTTC. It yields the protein CASTPDGGHLSGANVLTF.

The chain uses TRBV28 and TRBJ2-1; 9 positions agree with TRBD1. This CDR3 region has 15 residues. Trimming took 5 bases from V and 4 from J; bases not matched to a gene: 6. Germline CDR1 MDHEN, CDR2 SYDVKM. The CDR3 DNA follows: TGTGCCAGCAGTAGGGGACAGGGCGCGTACAATGAGCAGTTCTTC. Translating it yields CASSRGQGAYNEQFF.

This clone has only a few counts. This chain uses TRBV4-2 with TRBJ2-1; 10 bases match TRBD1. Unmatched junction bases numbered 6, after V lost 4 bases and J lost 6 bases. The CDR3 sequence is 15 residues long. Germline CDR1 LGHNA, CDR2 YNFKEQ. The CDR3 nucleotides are TGTGCCAGCAGCCCGACGGGACAGGGGATCAATGAGCAGTTCTTC. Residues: CASSPTGQGINEQFF.

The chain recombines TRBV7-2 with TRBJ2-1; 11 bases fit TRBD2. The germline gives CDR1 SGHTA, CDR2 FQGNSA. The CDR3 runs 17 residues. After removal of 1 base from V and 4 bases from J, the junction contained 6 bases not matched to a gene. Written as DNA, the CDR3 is TGTGCCAGCAGCTTAGGGCCTAGCGGGAGGTTATACAATGAGCAGTTCTTC. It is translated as CASSLGPSGRLYNEQFF.

DNA of the CDR3: TGTGCCAGCAGAGGACAGACTATGAACACTGAAGCTTTCTTT. Protein product: CASRGQTMNTEAFF. V usage is TRBV2 and J usage is TRBJ1-1; D possibly corresponds to TRBD1 (6 bases). The CDR3 runs to 14 residues. Germline V gene data show CDR1 as SNHLY and CDR2 as FYNNEI. V lost 6 bases and J lost 0, with 11 bases in between.

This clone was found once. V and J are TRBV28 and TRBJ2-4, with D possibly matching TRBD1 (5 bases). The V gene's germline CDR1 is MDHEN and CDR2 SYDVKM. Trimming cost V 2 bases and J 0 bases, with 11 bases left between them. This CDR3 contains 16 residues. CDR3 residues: CASSLVQGIAKNIQYF. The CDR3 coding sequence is TGTGCCAGCAGTTTAGTCCAGGGAATAGCCAAAAACATTCAGTACTTC.

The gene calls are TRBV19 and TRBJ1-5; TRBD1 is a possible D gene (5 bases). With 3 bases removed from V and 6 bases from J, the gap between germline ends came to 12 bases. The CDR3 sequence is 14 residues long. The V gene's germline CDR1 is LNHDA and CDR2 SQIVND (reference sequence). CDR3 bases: TGTGCCAGTAGTATGGAGGGGTTGGGTCAGCCCCAGCATTTT. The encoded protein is CASSMEGLGQPQHF.

In nucleotides, the CDR3 is TGTGCCAGCACCTCAGGGGCCCAGTTCGGAGAGACCCAGTACTTC. Translating it yields CASTSGAQFGETQYF. The chain uses TRBV27 and TRBJ2-5; D perhaps matches TRBD1 (6 bases). Germline V lookup: CDR1 MNHEY, CDR2 SMNVEV (reference sequence). This CDR3 is built from 15 residues. Trimming cost V 7 bases and J 4 bases, with 19 bases left between them.

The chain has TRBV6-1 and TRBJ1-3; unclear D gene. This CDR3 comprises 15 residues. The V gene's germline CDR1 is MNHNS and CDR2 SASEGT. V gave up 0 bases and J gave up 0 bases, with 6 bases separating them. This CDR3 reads CASSEALPSGNTIYF. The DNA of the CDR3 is TGTGCCAGCAGTGAAGCGCTCCCCTCTGGAAACACCATATATTTT.

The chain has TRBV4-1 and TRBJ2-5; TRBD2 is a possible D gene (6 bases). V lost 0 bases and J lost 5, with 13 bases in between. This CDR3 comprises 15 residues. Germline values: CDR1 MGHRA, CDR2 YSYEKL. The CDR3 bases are TGCGCCAGCAGCCAAGATCGGGAGAGCGGTGAGACCCAGTACTTC. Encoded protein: CASSQDRESGETQYF.

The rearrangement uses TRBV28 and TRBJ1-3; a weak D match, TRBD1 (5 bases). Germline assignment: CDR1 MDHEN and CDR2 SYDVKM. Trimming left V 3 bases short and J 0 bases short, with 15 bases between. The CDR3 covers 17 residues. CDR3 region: CASSFRDFLSSGNTIYF. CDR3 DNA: TGTGCCAGCAGTTTCCGGGACTTCTTATCCTCTGGAAACACCATATATTTT.